Listed below are T cell receptor beta chains from one sample, sequenced in a study of shared clonotypes between healthy human individuals. Assay used: immunoSEQ multiplex PCR; TCRdb lists only in-frame clones, some missing. The profile covers 1,400,000 or so clones, with approximately 98.5% appearing a single time and around 0.33% taken by the ten largest. The sample consisted of naive CD4+ T cells sorted from blood. Source of these receptors: a man aged 25-40 years in good health. CDR3s include the opening cysteine and the closing phenylalanine or tryptophan. D genes are given only for firm matches. Only some rows state a clone size, as once, few, many or a class for expanded clones.

D	size	V	J	DNA	CDR3
-	-	TRBV11-3	TRBJ2-4	TGTGCCAGCAGCTCAGGAGACATTCAGTACTTC	CASSSGDIQYF
-	-	TRBV9	TRBJ2-1	TGTGCCAGCAGCGTAGGGGGTTCCTACAATGAGCAGTTCTTC	CASSVGGSYNEQFF
-	-	TRBV2	TRBJ2-1	TGTGCCAGCAGTTTGGTCTCTAAACAGTTCTTC	CASSLVSKQFF
-	-	TRBV2	TRBJ2-1	TGTGCCACCACGCCGGCACAGGGAATCTCCTACAATGAGCAGTTCTTC	CATTPAQGISYNEQFF
-	-	TRBV6-1	TRBJ1-5	TGTGCCAGCAGTGAAGGGCCCCATCTGCAGCCCCAGCATTTT	CASSEGPHLQPQHF
TRBD1	-	TRBV7-9	TRBJ1-2	TGTGCCAGCAGTCCTAAACGGGGGACAGGGGAAAGCTATGGCTACACCTTC	CASSPKRGTGESYGYTF
-	-	TRBV7-3	TRBJ2-3	TGTGCCAGCAGCTTAAGTCGTCAAGATACGCAGTATTTT	CASSLSRQDTQYF
TRBD1	-	TRBV7-2	TRBJ2-7	TGTGCCAGCAGCCTCAACTCGGGACAGGGGGGGCAGTACTTC	CASSLNSGQGGQYF
TRBD1	-	TRBV9	TRBJ1-1	TGTGCCAGCAGCCCACAGGGGGACCTGAACACTGAAGCTTTCTTT	CASSPQGDLNTEAFF
TRBD2	-	TRBV5-1	TRBJ2-7	TGCGCCAGCAGCATAACTAGCGGGAGCTACGAGCAGTACTTC	CASSITSGSYEQYF
TRBD2	once	TRBV27	TRBJ2-1	TGTGCCAGCAGTTTATCGGTCCCTAGCGGGAGGCTACTTAACAATGAGCAGTTCTTC	CASSLSVPSGRLLNNEQFF
-	once	TRBV19	TRBJ2-5	TGTGCCAGTAGTATGTCAGGCCGACAAGAGACCCAGTACTTC	CASSMSGRQETQYF